The rows below give T cell receptor beta chains drawn from one sample of a study of control samples from healthy donors and cancer patients. The repertoire was sequenced with immunoSEQ multiplex PCR; TCRdb's copy has only in-frame clones and lacks some. The sample has 100,000 to 150,000 clones, 85% to 90% seen once; the top ten hold about 7.9%. The specimen was PBMCs. These receptors were collected from a man aged 50 to 59 with head and neck cancer. Both conserved end residues are part of each CDR3. The D gene is left open where the match is weak. Rows give clone size only sometimes, using once, few, many, or a class for an expanded clone.

j_gene: TRBJ1-5; abundance: .; d_gene: .; v_gene: TRBV5-1; CDR3nt: TGCGCCAGCAGTGAGGTCGGCAATCAGCCCCAGCATTTT; CDR3aa: CASSEVGNQPQHF
j_gene: TRBJ1-4; abundance: .; d_gene: .; v_gene: TRBV5-1; CDR3nt: TGCGCCAGCAGCACGGGACTCGCAAATGAAAAACTGTTTTTT; CDR3aa: CASSTGLANEKLFF
j_gene: TRBJ1-3; abundance: once; d_gene: .; v_gene: TRBV6-6; CDR3nt: TGTGCCAGCAGGACCGACTGGTCTGGAAACACCATATATTTT; CDR3aa: CASRTDWSGNTIYF
j_gene: TRBJ1-1; abundance: once; d_gene: TRBD1; v_gene: TRBV9; CDR3nt: TGTGCCAGCAGCGTCGAGCAGGGGGTTGGGACTGAAGCTTTCTTT; CDR3aa: CASSVEQGVGTEAFF
j_gene: TRBJ1-4; abundance: .; d_gene: .; v_gene: TRBV28; CDR3nt: TGTGCCAGCACCCGGGGGGGGGCTGATGAAAAACTGTTTTTT; CDR3aa: CASTRGGADEKLFF
j_gene: TRBJ2-5; abundance: .; d_gene: .; v_gene: TRBV9; CDR3nt: TGTGCCAGCAGCGGAGGGGAAGGCGAGACCCAGTACTTC; CDR3aa: CASSGGEGETQYF
j_gene: TRBJ2-1; abundance: .; d_gene: TRBD2; v_gene: TRBV5-1; CDR3nt: TGCGCCAGCAGGGTCGGACTAGCGGTTTTGGGAAATGAGCAGTTCTTC; CDR3aa: CASRVGLAVLGNEQFF
j_gene: TRBJ1-6; abundance: once; d_gene: .; v_gene: TRBV5-1; CDR3nt: TGCGCCAGCAGTAGTGGGACGACGAGCTCACCCCTCCACTTT; CDR3aa: CASSSGTTSSPLHF
j_gene: TRBJ1-1; abundance: once; d_gene: .; v_gene: TRBV5-5; CDR3nt: TGTGCCAGCAGCTCCGCGACAGTTATGGCCACTGAAGCTTTCTTT; CDR3aa: CASSSATVMATEAFF
j_gene: TRBJ2-1; abundance: .; d_gene: .; v_gene: TRBV5-1; CDR3nt: TGCGCCAGCAGCTCCGGCGGCATTTCCTACAATGAGCAGTTCTTC; CDR3aa: CASSSGGISYNEQFF
j_gene: TRBJ1-1; abundance: .; d_gene: .; v_gene: TRBV6-5; CDR3nt: TGTGCCAGCAGTCGCAGGGTTAACACTGAAGCTTTCTTT; CDR3aa: CASSRRVNTEAFF
j_gene: TRBJ1-1; abundance: .; d_gene: .; v_gene: TRBV5-6; CDR3nt: TGTGCCAGCAGCTTGAAGGCCCAGAACACTGAAGCTTTCTTT; CDR3aa: CASSLKAQNTEAFF
j_gene: TRBJ2-1; abundance: .; d_gene: .; v_gene: TRBV5-8; CDR3nt: TGTGCCAGCAGCTCTACGGGATACTTCTACAATGAGCAGTTCTTC; CDR3aa: CASSSTGYFYNEQFF
j_gene: TRBJ1-1; abundance: .; d_gene: .; v_gene: TRBV18; CDR3nt: TGTGCCAGCTCCCCCCCCCGAACAGGGATTTCGAACACTGAAGCTTTCTTT; CDR3aa: CASSPPRTGISNTEAFF
j_gene: TRBJ2-2; abundance: once; d_gene: .; v_gene: TRBV10-1; CDR3nt: TGCGCCAGCAGTGAACACAGGGCGGGGTCCGGGGAGCTGTTTTTT; CDR3aa: CASSEHRAGSGELFF
j_gene: TRBJ2-7; abundance: .; d_gene: .; v_gene: TRBV9; CDR3nt: TGTGCCAGCAGCGTACACCGGGACATCTCCTACGAGCAGTACTTC; CDR3aa: CASSVHRDISYEQYF
j_gene: TRBJ1-5; abundance: .; d_gene: .; v_gene: TRBV28; CDR3nt: TGTGCCAGCAGTTTTCCCCTCTCCTCGGATCTTTTATTTAGCAATCAGCCCCAGCATTTT; CDR3aa: CASSFPLSSDLLFSNQPQHF
j_gene: TRBJ1-1; abundance: once; d_gene: TRBD1; v_gene: TRBV9; CDR3nt: TGTGCCAGCAGCGTGGGACAGGGTCGGACTGAAGCTTTCTTT; CDR3aa: CASSVGQGRTEAFF
j_gene: TRBJ1-5; abundance: .; d_gene: .; v_gene: TRBV6-5; CDR3nt: TGTGCCAGCAGTCCCCCGGCAGGCAATCAGCCCCAGCATTTT; CDR3aa: CASSPPAGNQPQHF
j_gene: TRBJ2-7; abundance: .; d_gene: .; v_gene: TRBV19; CDR3nt: TGTGCCAGTAGTATGGGCTCCTACGAGCAGTACTTC; CDR3aa: CASSMGSYEQYF
j_gene: TRBJ1-1; abundance: .; d_gene: .; v_gene: TRBV19; CDR3nt: TGTGCCAGTAGTATTGAAAGGCACGCTTTCTTT; CDR3aa: CASSIERHAFF
j_gene: TRBJ2-1; abundance: .; d_gene: .; v_gene: TRBV14; CDR3nt: TGTGCCAGCAGCCCTACAGGGAACCAAGAGATCAATGAGCAGTTCTTC; CDR3aa: CASSPTGNQEINEQFF
j_gene: TRBJ1-1; abundance: .; d_gene: .; v_gene: TRBV6-5; CDR3nt: TGTGCCAGCAGTTACGGGGGGAGCACTGAAGCTTTCTTT; CDR3aa: CASSYGGSTEAFF
j_gene: TRBJ2-3; abundance: once; d_gene: .; v_gene: TRBV7-3; CDR3nt: TGTGCCAGCAGCTTAAACGGGGCTGGGGATACGCAGTATTTT; CDR3aa: CASSLNGAGDTQYF
j_gene: TRBJ1-5; abundance: .; d_gene: TRBD1; v_gene: TRBV30; CDR3nt: TGTGCCTGGAGCGGAGACAGGGCCATAAGTCAGCCCCAGCATTTT; CDR3aa: CAWSGDRAISQPQHF
j_gene: TRBJ2-1; abundance: .; d_gene: .; v_gene: TRBV7-2; CDR3nt: TGTGCCAGCAGCTTGAGTCAGGGAAGCTCCTACAATGAGCAGTTCTTC; CDR3aa: CASSLSQGSSYNEQFF
j_gene: TRBJ2-7; abundance: .; d_gene: TRBD2; v_gene: TRBV6-5; CDR3nt: TGTGCCAGCGGGGACCCTTGGGGGAGGGATGACGAGCAGTACTTC; CDR3aa: CASGDPWGRDDEQYF
j_gene: TRBJ1-3; abundance: .; d_gene: .; v_gene: TRBV19; CDR3nt: TGTGCCGCATCAAGGGTGAGGGGAAACACCATATATTTT; CDR3aa: CAASRVRGNTIYF
j_gene: TRBJ2-2; abundance: medium-sized; d_gene: .; v_gene: TRBV4-1; CDR3nt: TGCGCCAGCAGCCAAGATGGGGGCTTTCAGGAGGGGGAGCTGTTTTTT; CDR3aa: CASSQDGGFQEGELFF
j_gene: TRBJ2-1; abundance: .; d_gene: TRBD2; v_gene: TRBV3-1/TRBV3-2; CDR3nt: TGTGCCAGCAGCCAAGTGCGGGAGGGGCAGTTCTTC; CDR3aa: CASSQVREGQFF
j_gene: TRBJ1-2; abundance: .; d_gene: TRBD1; v_gene: TRBV18; CDR3nt: TGTGCCAGCTCACCGGACAGGGTGAATGGCTACACCTTC; CDR3aa: CASSPDRVNGYTF
j_gene: TRBJ2-7; abundance: .; d_gene: .; v_gene: TRBV7-2; CDR3nt: TGTGCCAGCAGCCCACAGGGACTCTCCTACGAGCAGTACTTC; CDR3aa: CASSPQGLSYEQYF
j_gene: TRBJ1-3; abundance: .; d_gene: .; v_gene: TRBV9; CDR3nt: TGTGCCAGCAGCGTCACAGGTAGCGCAAACACCATATATTTT; CDR3aa: CASSVTGSANTIYF
j_gene: TRBJ1-1; abundance: .; d_gene: .; v_gene: TRBV7-9; CDR3nt: TGTGCCAGCAGCCCCCGGGGAGATTTTACTGAAGCTTTCTTT; CDR3aa: CASSPRGDFTEAFF
j_gene: TRBJ1-2; abundance: .; d_gene: TRBD1; v_gene: TRBV4-1; CDR3nt: TGCGCCAGCAGCCAAGCCGGGACAGGGGGTTCATCCATTTATGGCTACACCTTC; CDR3aa: CASSQAGTGGSSIYGYTF
j_gene: TRBJ2-3; abundance: .; d_gene: .; v_gene: TRBV7-2; CDR3nt: TGTGCCAGCAGCGCATCCGGGACTGCGCAGTATTTT; CDR3aa: CASSASGTAQYF
j_gene: TRBJ2-3; abundance: .; d_gene: .; v_gene: TRBV30; CDR3nt: TGTGCCTGGACTGACGGGGTCCAGGTGACGCAGTATTTT; CDR3aa: CAWTDGVQVTQYF
j_gene: TRBJ1-1; abundance: .; d_gene: TRBD1; v_gene: TRBV7-9; CDR3nt: TGTGCCAGCAGCACAGTCCCGGGACAGGGTCGGGGGAACACTGAAGCTTTCTTT; CDR3aa: CASSTVPGQGRGNTEAFF
j_gene: TRBJ1-2; abundance: .; d_gene: TRBD1; v_gene: TRBV27; CDR3nt: TGTGCCAGCAGTCCCGACAGGGGGGATGGCTACACCTTC; CDR3aa: CASSPDRGDGYTF
j_gene: TRBJ1-1; abundance: once; d_gene: .; v_gene: TRBV29-1; CDR3nt: TGCAGCGTTGGCCGGGGACACCTCGTCTCGCCTGAAGCTTTCTTT; CDR3aa: CSVGRGHLVSPEAFF
j_gene: TRBJ2-1; abundance: .; d_gene: .; v_gene: TRBV12-3/TRBV12-4; CDR3nt: TGTGCCAGCAGTCTCAGCGATGAGCAGTTCTTC; CDR3aa: CASSLSDEQFF
j_gene: TRBJ2-5; abundance: once; d_gene: TRBD1; v_gene: TRBV5-6; CDR3nt: TGTGCCAGCAGCTCGCCAGGGGGTAGTAATAGTCAGACCCAGTACTTC; CDR3aa: CASSSPGGSNSQTQYF
j_gene: TRBJ2-5; abundance: .; d_gene: .; v_gene: TRBV7-2; CDR3nt: TGTGCCAGCAGCTTATGGAACACCAGGGGAAGGTACTTC; CDR3aa: CASSLWNTRGRYF
j_gene: TRBJ2-5; abundance: .; d_gene: TRBD2; v_gene: TRBV9; CDR3nt: TGTGCCAGCAGCCCCTCGGGACTAGCGGGAAAGACCCAGTACTTC; CDR3aa: CASSPSGLAGKTQYF
j_gene: TRBJ2-7; abundance: .; d_gene: .; v_gene: TRBV20-1; CDR3nt: TGCAGTGCTAGATATGGGGAGCAGTACTTC; CDR3aa: CSARYGEQYF
j_gene: TRBJ1-2; abundance: .; d_gene: TRBD1; v_gene: TRBV19; CDR3nt: TGTGCCAGTAGTATAAATTTTGGGACAGGGAAAGTCAACTATGGCTACACCTTC; CDR3aa: CASSINFGTGKVNYGYTF
j_gene: TRBJ2-1; abundance: .; d_gene: TRBD1; v_gene: TRBV5-6; CDR3nt: TGTGCCAGCAGCACCTTAACAGGGGGCGACGAGCAGTTCTTC; CDR3aa: CASSTLTGGDEQFF
j_gene: TRBJ2-2; abundance: .; d_gene: .; v_gene: TRBV19; CDR3nt: TGTGCCAGTAGTATAGGAAAGGGTACGAACACCGGGGAGCTGTTTTTT; CDR3aa: CASSIGKGTNTGELFF
j_gene: TRBJ1-4; abundance: few; d_gene: .; v_gene: TRBV7-9; CDR3nt: TGTGCCAGCAGAAACGAGGGGACTAATGAAAAACTGTTTTTT; CDR3aa: CASRNEGTNEKLFF
j_gene: TRBJ2-2; abundance: .; d_gene: .; v_gene: TRBV19; CDR3nt: TGTGCCAGTAGTCAGACCGCGCGGGAGCTGTTTTTT; CDR3aa: CASSQTARELFF
j_gene: TRBJ1-6; abundance: .; d_gene: .; v_gene: TRBV5-4; CDR3nt: TGTGCCAGCAGCTTGGACAGCACAAATTCACCCCTCCACTTT; CDR3aa: CASSLDSTNSPLHF
j_gene: TRBJ2-3; abundance: .; d_gene: .; v_gene: TRBV5-6; CDR3nt: TGTGCCAGCAGCCTAGGACCGCAAGGCCCGCAGTATTTT; CDR3aa: CASSLGPQGPQYF
j_gene: TRBJ2-1; abundance: .; d_gene: TRBD2; v_gene: TRBV6-5; CDR3nt: TGTGCCAGCGTCCTAACTAGCGGGGGTTACAATGAGCAGTTCTTC; CDR3aa: CASVLTSGGYNEQFF
j_gene: TRBJ2-3; abundance: .; d_gene: .; v_gene: TRBV28; CDR3nt: TGTGCCAGCAGCGTAGCGGCTTCAGATACGCAGTATTTT; CDR3aa: CASSVAASDTQYF
j_gene: TRBJ2-1; abundance: .; d_gene: TRBD2; v_gene: TRBV25-1; CDR3nt: TGTGCCAGCAGTCCCACTCTTAAGAGCGGGAGGGCCTACAATGAGCAGTTCTTC; CDR3aa: CASSPTLKSGRAYNEQFF
j_gene: TRBJ2-7; abundance: .; d_gene: .; v_gene: TRBV28; CDR3nt: TGTGCCAGCAGCCCCCCCGGGGGATCCTACGAGCAGTACTTC; CDR3aa: CASSPPGGSYEQYF
j_gene: TRBJ2-1; abundance: .; d_gene: TRBD1; v_gene: TRBV3-1/TRBV3-2; CDR3nt: TGTGCCAGCAGCCAGCCCCGGACAGGGCTGTCCTACAATGAGCAGTTCTTC; CDR3aa: CASSQPRTGLSYNEQFF
j_gene: TRBJ2-1; abundance: .; d_gene: .; v_gene: TRBV11-2; CDR3nt: TGTGCCAGCAGCTCAAGGGCTCGTTCGGATGAGCAGTTCTTC; CDR3aa: CASSSRARSDEQFF
j_gene: TRBJ2-5; abundance: .; d_gene: .; v_gene: TRBV4-2; CDR3nt: .; CDR3aa: CASSSSEGETQYF
j_gene: TRBJ1-3; abundance: once; d_gene: .; v_gene: TRBV6-6; CDR3nt: TGTGCCAGCAGTTACCGGGGGGGAAACACCATATATTTT; CDR3aa: CASSYRGGNTIYF